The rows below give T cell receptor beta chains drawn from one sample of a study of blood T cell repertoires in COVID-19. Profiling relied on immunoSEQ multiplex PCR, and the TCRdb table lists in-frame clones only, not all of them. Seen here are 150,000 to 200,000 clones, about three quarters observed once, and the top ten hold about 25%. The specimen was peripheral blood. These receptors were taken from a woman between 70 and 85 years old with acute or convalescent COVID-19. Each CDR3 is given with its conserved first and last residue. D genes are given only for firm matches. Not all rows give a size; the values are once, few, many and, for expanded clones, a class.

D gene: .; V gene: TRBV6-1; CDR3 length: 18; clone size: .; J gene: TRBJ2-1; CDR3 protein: CASSEVEGDFMFYNEQFF; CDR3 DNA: TGTGCCAGCAGTGAGGTCGAGGGGGATTTTATGTTCTACAATGAGCAGTTCTTC
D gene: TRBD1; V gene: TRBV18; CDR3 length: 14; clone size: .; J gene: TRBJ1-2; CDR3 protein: CASSPPGTGHGYTF; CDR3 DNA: TGTGCCAGCTCACCGCCAGGGACAGGGCACGGCTACACCTTC
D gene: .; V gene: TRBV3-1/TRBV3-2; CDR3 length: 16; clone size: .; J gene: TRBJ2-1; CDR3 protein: CASSHARGSGRNEQFF; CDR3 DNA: TGTGCCAGCAGCCATGCCCGGGGATCAGGACGTAATGAGCAGTTCTTC
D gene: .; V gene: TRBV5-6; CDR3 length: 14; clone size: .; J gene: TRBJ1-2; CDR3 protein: CASSTPNRVYGYTF; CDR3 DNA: TGTGCCAGCAGCACACCAAACAGGGTGTATGGCTACACCTTC
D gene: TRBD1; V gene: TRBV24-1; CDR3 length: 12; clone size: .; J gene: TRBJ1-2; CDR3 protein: CATSLQGTGYTF; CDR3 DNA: TGTGCCACCAGCTTACAGGGGACCGGCTACACCTTC
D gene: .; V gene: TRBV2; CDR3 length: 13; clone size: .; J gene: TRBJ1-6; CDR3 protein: CATAGRYNSPLHF; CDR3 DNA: TGTGCCACCGCAGGGAGGTATAATTCACCCCTCCACTTT
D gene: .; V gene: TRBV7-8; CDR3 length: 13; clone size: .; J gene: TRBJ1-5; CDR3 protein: CASSRLVVGAQHF; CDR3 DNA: TGTGCCAGCAGCCGCCTCGTGGTTGGAGCCCAGCATTTT
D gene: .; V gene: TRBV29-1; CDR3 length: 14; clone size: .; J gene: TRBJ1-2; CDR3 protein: CSVESRGQYYGYTF; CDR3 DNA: TGCAGCGTTGAAAGTCGTGGACAGTACTATGGCTACACCTTC
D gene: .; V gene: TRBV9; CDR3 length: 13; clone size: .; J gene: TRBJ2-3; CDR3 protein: CASSVLEADTQYF; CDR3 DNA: TGTGCCAGCAGCGTTCTCGAGGCGGATACGCAGTATTTT
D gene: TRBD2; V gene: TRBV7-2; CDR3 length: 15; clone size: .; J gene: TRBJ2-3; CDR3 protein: CASSKGLAGTDTQYF; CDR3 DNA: TGTGCCAGCAGCAAGGGACTAGCGGGTACAGATACGCAGTATTTT
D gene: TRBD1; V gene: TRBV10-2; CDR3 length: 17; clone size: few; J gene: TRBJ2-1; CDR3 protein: CASRDRGLGRTYNEQFF; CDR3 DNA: TGCGCCAGCCGGGACAGGGGCTTGGGTCGGACCTACAATGAGCAGTTCTTC
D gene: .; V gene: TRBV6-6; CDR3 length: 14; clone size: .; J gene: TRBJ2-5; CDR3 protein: CASSSVRGQETQYF; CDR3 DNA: TGTGCCAGCAGTTCAGTTCGGGGTCAAGAGACCCAGTACTTC
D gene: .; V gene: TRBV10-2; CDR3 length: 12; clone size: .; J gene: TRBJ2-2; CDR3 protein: CASRRNTGELFF; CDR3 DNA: TGCGCCAGCAGGAGAAACACCGGGGAGCTGTTTTTT
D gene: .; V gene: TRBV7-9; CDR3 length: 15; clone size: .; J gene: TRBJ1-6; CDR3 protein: CASSLGAGDNSPLHF; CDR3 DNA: TGTGCCAGCAGCTTAGGTGCGGGGGACAATTCACCCCTCCACTTT
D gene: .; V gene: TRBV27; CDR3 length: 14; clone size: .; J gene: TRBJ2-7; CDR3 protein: CASSSGLDTYEQYF; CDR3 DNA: TGTGCCAGCAGTTCCGGACTCGATACCTACGAGCAGTACTTC
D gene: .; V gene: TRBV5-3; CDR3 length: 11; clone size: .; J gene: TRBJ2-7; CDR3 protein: CARSFTYEQYF; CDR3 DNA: TGTGCCAGAAGCTTCACCTACGAGCAGTACTTC
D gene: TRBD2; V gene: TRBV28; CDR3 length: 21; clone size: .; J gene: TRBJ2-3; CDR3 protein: CASSPGIAGGPLRGGTDTQYF; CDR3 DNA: TGTGCCAGCAGTCCCGGAATAGCGGGAGGGCCGTTGCGAGGTGGCACAGATACGCAGTATTTT
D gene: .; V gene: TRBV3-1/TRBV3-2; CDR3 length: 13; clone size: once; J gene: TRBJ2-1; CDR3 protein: CASSQGPSNEQFF; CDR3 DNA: TGTGCCAGCAGCCAAGGACCTAGCAATGAGCAGTTCTTC
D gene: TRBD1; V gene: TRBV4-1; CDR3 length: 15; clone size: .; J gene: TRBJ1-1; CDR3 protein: CASSSLGQRNTEAFF; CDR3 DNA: TGCGCCAGCAGCTCGCTGGGACAGAGGAACACTGAAGCTTTCTTT
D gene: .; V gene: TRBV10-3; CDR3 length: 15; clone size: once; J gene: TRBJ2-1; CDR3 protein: CAISGNRDTNNEQFF; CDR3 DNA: TGTGCCATCAGTGGTAACAGGGACACCAACAATGAGCAGTTCTTC
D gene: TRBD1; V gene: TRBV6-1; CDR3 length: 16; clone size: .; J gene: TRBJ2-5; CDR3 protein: CASSEGGTGGVYTQYF; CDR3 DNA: TGTGCCAGCAGTGAAGGTGGGACAGGGGGCGTATACACCCAGTACTTC
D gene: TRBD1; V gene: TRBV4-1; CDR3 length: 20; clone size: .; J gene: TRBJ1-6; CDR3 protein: CASSQGGQGEASSYNSPLHF; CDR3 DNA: TGCGCCAGCAGCCAAGGGGGACAGGGAGAGGCAAGCTCCTATAATTCACCCCTCCACTTT
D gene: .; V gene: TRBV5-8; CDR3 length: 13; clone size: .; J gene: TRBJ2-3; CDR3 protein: CASSFLETDTQYF; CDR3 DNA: TGTGCCAGCAGCTTTTTAGAAACAGATACGCAGTATTTT
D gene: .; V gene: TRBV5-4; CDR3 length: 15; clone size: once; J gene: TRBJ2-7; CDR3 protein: CASSSFSGSPYEQYF; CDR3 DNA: TGTGCCAGCAGCTCCTTTAGCGGAAGCCCCTACGAGCAGTACTTC
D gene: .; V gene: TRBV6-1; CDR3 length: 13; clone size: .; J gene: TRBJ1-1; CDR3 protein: CASSEIRHGEAFF; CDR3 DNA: TGTGCCAGCAGTGAAATTAGGCACGGGGAAGCTTTCTTT
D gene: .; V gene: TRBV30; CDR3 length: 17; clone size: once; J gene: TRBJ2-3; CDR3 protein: CAWSVGLEGPSTDTQYF; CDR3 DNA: TGTGCCTGGAGTGTAGGTTTAGAGGGTCCGAGCACAGATACGCAGTATTTT
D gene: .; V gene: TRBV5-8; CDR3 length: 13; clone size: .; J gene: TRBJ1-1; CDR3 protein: CASSVWLGAEAFF; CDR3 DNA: TGTGCCAGCAGCGTGTGGTTGGGCGCTGAAGCTTTCTTT
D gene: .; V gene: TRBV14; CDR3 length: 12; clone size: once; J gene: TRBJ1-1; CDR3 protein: CASSHPYTEAFF; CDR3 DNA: TGTGCCAGCAGCCATCCTTACACTGAAGCTTTCTTT
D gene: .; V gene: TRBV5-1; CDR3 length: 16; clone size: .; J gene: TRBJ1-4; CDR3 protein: CASSFQGSRTNEKLFF; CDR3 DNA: TGCGCCAGCAGCTTTCAGGGCTCCCGCACTAATGAAAAACTGTTTTTT
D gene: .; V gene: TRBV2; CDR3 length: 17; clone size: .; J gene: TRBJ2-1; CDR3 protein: CASSESLTWVTRSEQFF; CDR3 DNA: TGTGCCAGCAGTGAAAGCCTTACATGGGTGACCCGGAGTGAGCAGTTCTTC
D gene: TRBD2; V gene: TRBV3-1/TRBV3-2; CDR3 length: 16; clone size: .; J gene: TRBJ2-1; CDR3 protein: CASSQDLAGIYNEQFF; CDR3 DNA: TGTGCCAGCAGCCAAGATCTAGCGGGAATTTACAATGAGCAGTTCTTC
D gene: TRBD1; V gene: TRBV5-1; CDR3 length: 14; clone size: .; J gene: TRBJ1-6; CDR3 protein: CASRLQGARSPLHF; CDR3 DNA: TGCGCCAGCAGATTACAGGGGGCGCGGTCACCCCTCCACTTT
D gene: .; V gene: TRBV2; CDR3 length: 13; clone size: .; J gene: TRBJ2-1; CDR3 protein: CASSEGYVGEQFF; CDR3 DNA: TGTGCCAGCAGTGAGGGCTACGTGGGTGAGCAGTTCTTC
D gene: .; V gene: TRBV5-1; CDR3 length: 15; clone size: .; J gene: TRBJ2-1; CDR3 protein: CASSLGLVIGNEQFF; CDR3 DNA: TGCGCCAGCAGCTTGGGACTAGTGATAGGGAATGAGCAGTTCTTC
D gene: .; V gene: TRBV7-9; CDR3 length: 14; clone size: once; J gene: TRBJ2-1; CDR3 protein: CASSISGSYNEQFF; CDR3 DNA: TGTGCCAGCAGCATTAGTGGCTCCTACAATGAGCAGTTCTTC
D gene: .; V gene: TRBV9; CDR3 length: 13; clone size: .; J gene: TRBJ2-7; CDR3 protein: CASSPGTLFEQYF; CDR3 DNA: TGTGCCAGCAGCCCTGGGACACTTTTCGAGCAGTACTTC
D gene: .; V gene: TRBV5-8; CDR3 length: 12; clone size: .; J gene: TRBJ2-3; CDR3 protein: CASTLKRDTQYF; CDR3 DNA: TGTGCCAGCACCTTAAAGCGAGATACGCAGTATTTT
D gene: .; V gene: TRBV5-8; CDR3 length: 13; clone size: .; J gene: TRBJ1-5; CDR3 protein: CASSSLLSPPQHF; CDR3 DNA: TGTGCCAGCAGCTCCCTCCTTAGTCCGCCCCAGCATTTT
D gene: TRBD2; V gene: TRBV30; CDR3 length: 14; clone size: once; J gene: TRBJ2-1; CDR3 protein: CAWRIAGEPNEQFF; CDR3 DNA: TGTGCCTGGAGAATAGCGGGAGAGCCCAATGAGCAGTTCTTC
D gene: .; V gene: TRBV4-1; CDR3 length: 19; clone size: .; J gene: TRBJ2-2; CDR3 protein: CASSQDLQAWQPNTGELFF; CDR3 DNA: TGCGCCAGCAGCCAAGATTTGCAGGCTTGGCAGCCGAACACCGGGGAGCTGTTTTTT
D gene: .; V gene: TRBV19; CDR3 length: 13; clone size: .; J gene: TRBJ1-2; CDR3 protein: CASSTSGVYGYTF; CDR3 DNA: TGTGCCAGTAGTACGTCAGGGGTCTATGGCTACACCTTC
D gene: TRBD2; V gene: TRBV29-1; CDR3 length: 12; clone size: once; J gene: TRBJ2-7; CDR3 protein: CSVDQAGDEQYF; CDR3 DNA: TGCAGCGTTGACCAAGCGGGAGACGAGCAGTACTTC
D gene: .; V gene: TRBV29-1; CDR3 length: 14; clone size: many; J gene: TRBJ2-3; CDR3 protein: CSVEDTRHGSTQYF; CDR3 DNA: TGCAGCGTTGAAGATACGAGGCACGGGAGCACGCAGTATTTT
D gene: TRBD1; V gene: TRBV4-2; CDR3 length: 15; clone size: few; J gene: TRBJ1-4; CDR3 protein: CASSPSGTGAEKLFF; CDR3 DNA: TGTGCCAGCAGCCCCTCTGGGACAGGGGCTGAAAAACTGTTTTTT
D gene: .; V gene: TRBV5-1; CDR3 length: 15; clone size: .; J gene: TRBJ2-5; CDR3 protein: CASSLAARVGETQYF; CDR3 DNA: TGCGCCAGCAGCTTGGCGGCCAGGGTTGGGGAGACCCAGTACTTC
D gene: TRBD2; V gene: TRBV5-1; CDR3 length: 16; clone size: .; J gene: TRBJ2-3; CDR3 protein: CASSVPSGSKEDTQYF; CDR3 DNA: TGCGCCAGCAGCGTACCTAGCGGGAGTAAAGAAGATACGCAGTATTTT
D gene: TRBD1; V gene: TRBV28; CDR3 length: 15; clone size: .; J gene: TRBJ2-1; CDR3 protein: CASSFPGQGRNEQFF; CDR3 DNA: TGTGCCAGCAGTTTCCCCGGACAGGGGAGAAATGAGCAGTTCTTC
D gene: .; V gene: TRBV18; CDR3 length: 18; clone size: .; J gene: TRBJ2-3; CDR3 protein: CASSRQGQDRTYTDTQYF; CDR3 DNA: TGTGCCAGCTCACGGCAGGGGCAAGACAGAACCTACACAGATACGCAGTATTTT
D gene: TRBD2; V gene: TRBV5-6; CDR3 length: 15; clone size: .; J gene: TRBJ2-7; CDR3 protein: CASSLELAGVGEQYF; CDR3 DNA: TGTGCCAGCAGCTTGGAGTTAGCGGGAGTAGGCGAGCAGTACTTC
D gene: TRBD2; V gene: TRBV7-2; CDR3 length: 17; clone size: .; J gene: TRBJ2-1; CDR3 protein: CASSSPRIAGGYNEQFF; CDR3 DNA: TGTGCCAGCAGCTCACCCCGTATAGCGGGAGGTTACAATGAGCAGTTCTTC
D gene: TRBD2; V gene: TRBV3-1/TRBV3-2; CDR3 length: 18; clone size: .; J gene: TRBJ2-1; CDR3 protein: CASSQGNLTSGNYNEQFF; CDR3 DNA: TGTGCCAGCAGCCAAGGGAACCTTACTAGCGGAAACTACAATGAGCAGTTCTTC
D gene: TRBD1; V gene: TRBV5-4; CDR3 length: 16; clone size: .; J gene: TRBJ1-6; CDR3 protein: CASSLAGGSFRSPLHF; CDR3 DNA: TGTGCCAGCAGCTTGGCAGGGGGCTCTTTTCGTTCACCCCTCCACTTT
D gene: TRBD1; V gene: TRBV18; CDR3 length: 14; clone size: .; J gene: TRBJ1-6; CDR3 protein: CASSRDRVMEALHF; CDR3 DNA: TGTGCCAGCTCCCGGGACAGGGTCATGGAGGCCCTCCACTTT
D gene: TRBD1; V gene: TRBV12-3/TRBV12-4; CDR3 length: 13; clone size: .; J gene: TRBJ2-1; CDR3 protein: CASRSDRGVEQFF; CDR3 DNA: TGTGCCAGCAGATCGGACAGGGGAGTTGAGCAGTTCTTC
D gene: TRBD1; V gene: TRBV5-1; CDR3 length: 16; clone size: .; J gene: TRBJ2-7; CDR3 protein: CASSSHRQGRLDEQYF; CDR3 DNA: TGCGCCAGCAGCTCCCATCGACAGGGAAGGTTGGACGAGCAGTACTTC